Each of the 7 T cell receptor beta chains below was sequenced from the same sample in a study of cytomegalovirus exposure and HLA in healthy donors. PCR employed 60 Vbeta and 13 Jbeta primers. Sequencing was performed with immunoSEQ multiplex PCR; in TCRdb, only in-frame clones are kept and a portion is missing. The table includes some 170,000 clones, around 81% detected once. Sequencing was done on a sample of PBMCs. The receptors shown here come from a woman aged 50 to 60 in good health and CMV-seronegative.

This clone was seen a few times. The chain combines TRBV9 with TRBJ2-7, with 7 bases aligning to TRBD2. Trimming at V came to 0 bases and at J to 2 bases, leaving 5 bases not matched to a gene. The CDR3 has 15 amino acids. Germline assignment: CDR1 SGDLS and CDR2 YYNGEE. CDR3: CASSVGLATPYEQYF. CDR3 nucleotides: TGTGCCAGCAGCGTAGGACTAGCTACCCCCTACGAGCAGTACTTC.

The chain employs TRBV6-6 and TRBJ2-1; 9 nucleotides align to TRBD2. V was pared by 6 bases and J by 4 bases, with 7 bases of the junction left unmatched. This CDR3 has 15 amino acids. Germline lookup yields CDR1 MNHNY and CDR2 SVGAGI (reference sequence). CDR3 loop: CASSLSGGLYNEQFF. The DNA for the CDR3 is TGTGCCAGCAGCCTTAGCGGGGGCCTTTACAATGAGCAGTTCTTC.

This clone was found once. The V gene is TRBV6-6, the J gene TRBJ2-7; TRBD1 agrees at 7 bases. The CDR3 extends over 13 amino acids. Germline V gene lookup returns CDR1 MNHNY and CDR2 SVGAGI (reference sequence). Trimming cost V 10 bases and J 6 bases; bases outside gene matches: 12. This CDR3 reads CATKGGHAGEQYF. CDR3 DNA sequence: TGTGCCACCAAAGGGGGCCATGCGGGCGAGCAGTACTTC.

The chain combines TRBV7-2 with TRBJ2-7; D is ambiguous. The CDR3 loop spans 13 amino acids. V dropped 3 bases and J dropped 0 bases, with 6 bases sitting between them. The V gene's germline CDR1 is SGHTA and CDR2 FQGNSA. This chain's CDR3 is CASSFRYSYEQYF. CDR3 nucleotides: TGTGCCAGCAGCTTCAGATACTCCTACGAGCAGTACTTC.

The CDR3 nucleotides are TGTGCTAGTGGTTTTGGGGGACACAACGAGCAGTACTTC. It yields the protein CASGFGGHNEQYF. The rearrangement joins TRBV12-5 to TRBJ2-5; maybe TRBD1 (6 bases). The J call may be mistaken, given a closer DNA end match to TRBJ2-7. The CDR3 has 13 residues. Germline V gene data show CDR1 as LGHNT and CDR2 as FRNRAP.

The rearrangement uses TRBV7-9 and TRBJ2-1; D unresolved. The CDR3 totals 15 residues. The germline CDR1 and CDR2 sequences are SEHNR and FQNEAQ (reference sequence). Trimming took 2 bases from V and 0 from J, leaving 8 bases between them. The CDR3 bases are TGTGCCAGCAGCTTACAGGCCTTCTCCTACAATGAGCAGTTCTTC. This codes for CASSLQAFSYNEQFF.

The chain employs TRBV11-3 and TRBJ2-1; the D gene is possibly TRBD2 (6 bases). This CDR3 region has 13 residues. The germline V gene encodes CDR1 SGHNT and CDR2 YENEEA. V was shortened by 5 bases and J by 9 bases, with 14 bases between the two germline ends. The DNA for the CDR3 is TGTGCCAGCAGCCAGGAGAACGGGGGTGAGCAGTTCTTC. It specifies CASSQENGGEQFF.